This T cell receptor beta chain was documented in a study of T cell responses to AZD1222 COVID-19 vaccine. Study results and limitations: In a largely white British group with more females than males, clonal diversity was possibly underestimated. Seropositive AZD1222 recipients at baseline numbered only six or seven. Reportedly, close to half of spike-specific TCRs are directed against unmutated variant regions.

The data were produced by immunoSEQ multiplex PCR, yet TCRdb's version contains in-frame clones alone and is incomplete. The sample carries 85,000 to 90,000 clones, 70% to 90% recorded once. This clone was found a few times. Antigen specificity is unknown. CDR1 and CDR2 from the germline V gene are SEHNR and FQNEAQ (reference sequence). V gave up 10 bases and J gave up 1 base, with 13 bases separating them. This CDR3 comprises 13 residues. Second doses were pooled across both intervals (about 4 or about 12 weeks). The sequencing used peripheral blood, collected 28 days after the second AZD1222 dose. The chain links TRBV7-9 to TRBJ1-1; D is ambiguous. The source is an adult who received the AZD1222 COVID-19 vaccine. The CDR3 DNA is TGTGCCACGGGTGGGGTATCGAACACTGAAGCTTTCTTT. Its translation: CATGGVSNTEAFF.